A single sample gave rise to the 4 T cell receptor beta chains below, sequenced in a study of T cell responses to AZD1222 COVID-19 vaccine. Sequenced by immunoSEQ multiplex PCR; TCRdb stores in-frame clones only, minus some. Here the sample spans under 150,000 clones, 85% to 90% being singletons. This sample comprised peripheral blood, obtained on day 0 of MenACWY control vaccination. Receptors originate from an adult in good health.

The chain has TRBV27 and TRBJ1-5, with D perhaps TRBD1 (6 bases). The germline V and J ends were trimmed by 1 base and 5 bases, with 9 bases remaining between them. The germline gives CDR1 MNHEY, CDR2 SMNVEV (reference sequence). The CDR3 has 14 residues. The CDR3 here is CASSLLTGHQPQHF. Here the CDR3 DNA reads TGTGCCAGCAGTTTATTGACAGGCCATCAGCCCCAGCATTTT.

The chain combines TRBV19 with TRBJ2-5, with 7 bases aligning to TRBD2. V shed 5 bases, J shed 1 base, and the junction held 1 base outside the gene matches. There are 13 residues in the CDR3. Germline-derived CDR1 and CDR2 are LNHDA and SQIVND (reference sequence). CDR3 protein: CASSGTIQETQYF. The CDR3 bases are TGTGCCAGTAGTGGGACTATCCAAGAGACCCAGTACTTC. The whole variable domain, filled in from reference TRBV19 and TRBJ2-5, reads DGGITQSPKYLFRKEGQNVTLSCEQNLNHDAMYWYRQDPGQGLRLIYYSQIVNDFQKGDIAEGYSVSREKKESFPLTVTSAQKNPTAFYLCASSGTIQETQYFGPGTRLLVL.

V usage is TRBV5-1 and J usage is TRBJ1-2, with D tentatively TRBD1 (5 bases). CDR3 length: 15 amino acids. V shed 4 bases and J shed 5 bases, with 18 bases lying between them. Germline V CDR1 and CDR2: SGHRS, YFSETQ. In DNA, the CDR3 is TGCGCCAGCAGCCTAACGCCCGGGACCGTGTATGGCTACACCTTC. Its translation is CASSLTPGTVYGYTF.

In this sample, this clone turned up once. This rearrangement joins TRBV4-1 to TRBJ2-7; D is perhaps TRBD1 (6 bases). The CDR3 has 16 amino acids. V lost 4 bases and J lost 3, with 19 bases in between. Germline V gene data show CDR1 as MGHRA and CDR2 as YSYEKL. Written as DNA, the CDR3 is TGCGCCAGCAGCCCGCGCAGAACAGGGTTGAACTACGAGCAGTACTTC. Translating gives CASSPRRTGLNYEQYF.